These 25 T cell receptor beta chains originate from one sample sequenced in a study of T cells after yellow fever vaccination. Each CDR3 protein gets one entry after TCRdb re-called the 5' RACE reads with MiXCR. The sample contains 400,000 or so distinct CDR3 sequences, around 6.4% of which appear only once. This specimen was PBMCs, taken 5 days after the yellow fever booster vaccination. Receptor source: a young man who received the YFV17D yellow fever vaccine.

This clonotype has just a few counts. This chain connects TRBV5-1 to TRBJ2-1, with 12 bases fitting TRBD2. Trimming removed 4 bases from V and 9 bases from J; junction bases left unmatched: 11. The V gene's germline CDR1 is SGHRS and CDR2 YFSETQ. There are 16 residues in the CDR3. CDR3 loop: CASSPRTSGTSSEQFF. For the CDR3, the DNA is TGCGCCAGCAGCCCACGGACTAGCGGGACGAGTAGTGAGCAGTTCTTC.

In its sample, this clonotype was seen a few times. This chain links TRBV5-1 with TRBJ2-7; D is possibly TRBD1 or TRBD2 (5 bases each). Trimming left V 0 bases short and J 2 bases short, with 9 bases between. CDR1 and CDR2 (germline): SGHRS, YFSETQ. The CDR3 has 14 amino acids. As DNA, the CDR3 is TGCGCCAGCAGCTTGGAGTCGGGACCCTACGAGCAGTACTTC. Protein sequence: CASSLESGPYEQYF. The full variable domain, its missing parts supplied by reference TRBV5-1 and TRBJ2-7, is KAGVTQTPRYLIKTRGQQVTLSCSPISGHRSVSWYQQTPGQGLQFLFEYFSETQRNKGNFPGRFSGRQFSNSRSEMNVSTLELGDSALYLCASSLESGPYEQYFGPGTRLTVT.

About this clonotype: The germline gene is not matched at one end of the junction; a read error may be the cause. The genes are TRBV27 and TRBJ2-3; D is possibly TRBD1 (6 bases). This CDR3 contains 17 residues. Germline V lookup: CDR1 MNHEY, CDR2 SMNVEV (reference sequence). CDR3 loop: CASSQRGIGFGTDTKYF. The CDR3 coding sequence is TGTGCCAGCAGCCAAAGGGGGATCGGGTTCGGCACAGATACGAAGTATTTT.

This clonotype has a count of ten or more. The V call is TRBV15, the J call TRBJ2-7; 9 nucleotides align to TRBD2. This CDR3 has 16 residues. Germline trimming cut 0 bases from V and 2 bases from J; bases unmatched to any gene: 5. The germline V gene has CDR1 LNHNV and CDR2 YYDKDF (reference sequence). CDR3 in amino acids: CATSRDGGLAPYEQYF. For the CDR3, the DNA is TGTGCCACCAGCAGAGATGGGGGACTAGCTCCCTACGAGCAGTACTTC.

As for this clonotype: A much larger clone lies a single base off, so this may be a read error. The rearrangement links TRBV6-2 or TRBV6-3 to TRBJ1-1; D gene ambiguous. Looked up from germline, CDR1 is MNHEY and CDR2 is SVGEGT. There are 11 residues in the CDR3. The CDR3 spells CASSLGTQAIF. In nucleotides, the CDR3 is TGTGCCAGCAGTTTGGGAACGCAAGCTATCTTT.

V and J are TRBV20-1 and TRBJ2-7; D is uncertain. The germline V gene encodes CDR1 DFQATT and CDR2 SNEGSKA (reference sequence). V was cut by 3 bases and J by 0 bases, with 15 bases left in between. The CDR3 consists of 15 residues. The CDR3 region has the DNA TGCAGTGCTAGGACCGTCGTCGGTGTCTCCTACGAGCAGTACTTC. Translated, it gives CSARTVVGVSYEQYF.

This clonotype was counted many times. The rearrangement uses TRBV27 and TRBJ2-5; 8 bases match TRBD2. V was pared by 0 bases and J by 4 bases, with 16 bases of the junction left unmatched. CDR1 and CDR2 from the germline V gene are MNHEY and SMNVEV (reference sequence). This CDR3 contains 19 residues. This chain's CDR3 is CASSLSKGGGGLAGETQYF. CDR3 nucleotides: TGTGCCAGCAGTTTATCGAAGGGAGGTGGAGGCCTAGCGGGAGAGACCCAGTACTTC.

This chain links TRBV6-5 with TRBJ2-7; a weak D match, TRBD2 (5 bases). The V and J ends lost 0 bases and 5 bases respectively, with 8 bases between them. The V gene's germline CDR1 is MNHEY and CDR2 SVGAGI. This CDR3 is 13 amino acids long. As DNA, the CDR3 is TGTGCCAGCAGTTACTCGGGGAGCGACGAGCAGTACTTC. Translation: CASSYSGSDEQYF.

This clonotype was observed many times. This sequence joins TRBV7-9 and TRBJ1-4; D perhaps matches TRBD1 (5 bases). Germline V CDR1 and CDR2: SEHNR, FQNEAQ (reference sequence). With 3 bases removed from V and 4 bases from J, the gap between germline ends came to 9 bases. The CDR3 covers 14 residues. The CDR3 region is CASSLRQGNEKLFF. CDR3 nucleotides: TGTGCCAGCAGCTTGCGTCAGGGTAATGAAAAACTGTTTTTT.

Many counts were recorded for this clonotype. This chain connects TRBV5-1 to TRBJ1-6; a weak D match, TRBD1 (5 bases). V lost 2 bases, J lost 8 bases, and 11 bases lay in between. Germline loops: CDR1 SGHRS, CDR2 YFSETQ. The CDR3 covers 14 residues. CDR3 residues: CASSFSAGDSPLHF. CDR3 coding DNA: TGCGCCAGCAGCTTCTCTGCGGGGGATTCACCCCTCCACTTT.

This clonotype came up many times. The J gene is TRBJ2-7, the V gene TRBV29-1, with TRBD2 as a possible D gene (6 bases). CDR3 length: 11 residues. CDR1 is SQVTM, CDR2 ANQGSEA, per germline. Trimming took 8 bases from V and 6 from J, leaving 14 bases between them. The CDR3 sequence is CSPLTRSEQYF. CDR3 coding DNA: TGCAGCCCTCTGACTAGATCCGAGCAGTACTTC.

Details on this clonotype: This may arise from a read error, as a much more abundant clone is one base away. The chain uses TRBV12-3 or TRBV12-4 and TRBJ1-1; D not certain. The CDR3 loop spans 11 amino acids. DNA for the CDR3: TGTGCCAGCAGTTTCGGGCAGGAAGCTTACTTT. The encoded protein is CASSFGQEAYF.

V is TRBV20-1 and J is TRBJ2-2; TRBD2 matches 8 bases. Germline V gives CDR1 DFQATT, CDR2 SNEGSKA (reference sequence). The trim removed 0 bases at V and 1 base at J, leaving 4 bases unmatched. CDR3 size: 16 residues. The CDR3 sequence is CSARDVAGQNTGELFF. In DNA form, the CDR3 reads TGCAGTGCTAGAGATGTAGCGGGGCAGAACACCGGGGAGCTGTTTTTT.

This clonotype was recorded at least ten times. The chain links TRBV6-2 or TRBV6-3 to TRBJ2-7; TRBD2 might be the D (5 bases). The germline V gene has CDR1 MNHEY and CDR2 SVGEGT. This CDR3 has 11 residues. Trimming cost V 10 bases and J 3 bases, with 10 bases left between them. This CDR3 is CATGGLYEQYF. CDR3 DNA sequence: TGTGCCACCGGAGGTCTCTACGAGCAGTACTTC.

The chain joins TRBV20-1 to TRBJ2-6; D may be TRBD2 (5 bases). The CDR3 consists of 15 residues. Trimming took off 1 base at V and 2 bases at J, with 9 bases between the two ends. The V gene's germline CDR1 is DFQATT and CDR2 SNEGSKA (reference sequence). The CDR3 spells CSARVASAGANVLTF. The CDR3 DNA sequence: TGCAGTGCTAGAGTAGCGAGCGCTGGGGCCAACGTCCTGACTTTC.

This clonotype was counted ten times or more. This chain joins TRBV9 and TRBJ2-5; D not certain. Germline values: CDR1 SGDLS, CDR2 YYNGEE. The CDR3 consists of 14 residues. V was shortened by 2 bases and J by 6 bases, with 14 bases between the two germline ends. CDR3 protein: CASSVDLGGQTQYF. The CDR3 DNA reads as TGTGCCAGCAGCGTGGATTTGGGCGGTCAGACCCAGTACTTC.

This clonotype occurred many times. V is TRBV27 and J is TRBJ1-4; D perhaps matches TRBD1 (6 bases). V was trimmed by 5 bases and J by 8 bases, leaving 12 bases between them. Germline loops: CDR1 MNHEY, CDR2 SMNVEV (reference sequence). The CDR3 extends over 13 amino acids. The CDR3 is CASSGQTGEKLFF. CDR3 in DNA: TGTGCCAGCAGTGGACAGACTGGGGAAAAACTGTTTTTT.

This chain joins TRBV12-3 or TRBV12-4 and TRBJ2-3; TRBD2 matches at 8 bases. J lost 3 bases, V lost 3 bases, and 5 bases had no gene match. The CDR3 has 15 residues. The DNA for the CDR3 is TGTGCCAGCAGTTTCAGCGGGAGCATTACAGATACGCAGTATTTT. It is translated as CASSFSGSITDTQYF.

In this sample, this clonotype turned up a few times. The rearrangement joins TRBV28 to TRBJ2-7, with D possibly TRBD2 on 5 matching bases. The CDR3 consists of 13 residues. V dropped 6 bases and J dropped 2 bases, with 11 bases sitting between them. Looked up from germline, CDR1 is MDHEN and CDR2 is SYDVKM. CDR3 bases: TGTGCCAGCAGCGGACTGGGTCCCTACGAGCAGTACTTC. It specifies CASSGLGPYEQYF. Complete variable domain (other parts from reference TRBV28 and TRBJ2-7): DVKVTQSSRYLVKRTGEKVFLECVQDMDHENMFWYRQDPGLGLRLIYFSYDVKMKEKGDIPEGYSVSREKKERFSLILESASTNQTSMYLCASSGLGPYEQYFGPGTRLTVT.

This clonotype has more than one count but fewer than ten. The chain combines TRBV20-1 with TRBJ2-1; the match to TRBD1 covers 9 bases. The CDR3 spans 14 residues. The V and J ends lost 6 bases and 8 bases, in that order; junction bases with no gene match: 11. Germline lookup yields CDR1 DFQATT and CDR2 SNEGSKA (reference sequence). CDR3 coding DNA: TGCAGTGCGACTACCGGGACAGGGATGTATGAGCAGTTCTTC. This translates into CSATTGTGMYEQFF.

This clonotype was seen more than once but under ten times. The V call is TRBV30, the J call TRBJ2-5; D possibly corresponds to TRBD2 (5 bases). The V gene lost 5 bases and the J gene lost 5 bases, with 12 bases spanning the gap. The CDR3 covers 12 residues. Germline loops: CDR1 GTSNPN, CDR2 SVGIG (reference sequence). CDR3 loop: CAWGRGRETQYF. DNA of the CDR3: TGTGCCTGGGGACGGGGTCGGGAGACCCAGTACTTC.

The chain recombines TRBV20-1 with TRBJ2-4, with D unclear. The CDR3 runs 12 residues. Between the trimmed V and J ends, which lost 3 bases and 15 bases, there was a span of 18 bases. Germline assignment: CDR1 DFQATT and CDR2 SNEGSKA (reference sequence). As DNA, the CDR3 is TGCAGTGCTAGGGGTGACTCCCAGATGAGGTACTTC. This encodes CSARGDSQMRYF.

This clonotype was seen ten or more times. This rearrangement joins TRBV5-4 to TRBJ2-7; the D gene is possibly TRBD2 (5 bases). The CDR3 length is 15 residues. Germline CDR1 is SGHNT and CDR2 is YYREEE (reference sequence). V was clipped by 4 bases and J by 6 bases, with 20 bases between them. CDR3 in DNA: TGTGCCAGCAGCCTGGACCCAGGAGGATTAAGCGAGCAGTACTTC. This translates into CASSLDPGGLSEQYF.

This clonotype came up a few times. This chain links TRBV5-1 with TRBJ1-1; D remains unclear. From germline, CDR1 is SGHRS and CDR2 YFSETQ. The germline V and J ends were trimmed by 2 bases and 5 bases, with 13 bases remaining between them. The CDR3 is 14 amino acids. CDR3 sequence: CASSFQARRTEAFF. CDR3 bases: TGCGCCAGCAGCTTTCAGGCCCGAAGGACTGAAGCTTTCTTT.

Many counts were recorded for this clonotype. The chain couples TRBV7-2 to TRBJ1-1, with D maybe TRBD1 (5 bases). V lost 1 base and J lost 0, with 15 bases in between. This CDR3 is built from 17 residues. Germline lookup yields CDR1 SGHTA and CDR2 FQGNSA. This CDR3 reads CASSLVGWGVMNTEAFF. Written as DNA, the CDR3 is TGTGCCAGCAGCTTAGTGGGTTGGGGGGTGATGAACACTGAAGCTTTCTTT. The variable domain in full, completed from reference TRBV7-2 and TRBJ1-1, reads GAGVSQSPSNKVTEKGKDVELRCDPISGHTALYWYRQSLGQGLEFLIYFQGNSAPDKSGLPSDRFSAERTGGSVSTLTIQRTQQEDSAVYLCASSLVGWGVMNTEAFFGQGTRLTVV.